A selection of T cell receptor beta chains follows, all from one sample in a study of T cell responses to AZD1222 COVID-19 vaccine. The assay was immunoSEQ multiplex PCR, and TCRdb's table has in-frame clones only and misses some. This table has about 120,000 clones, just under 90% appearing once. The specimen was peripheral blood, collected on day 0 of AZD1222 vaccination. These receptor sequences come from an adult in good health. The CDR3 runs from the conserved cysteine through the conserved F or W. A D gene is named only where the DNA matches it firmly. For some rows the clone size is stated as once, few or many, or as a class when expanded; others skip it.

size	V	J	D	CDR3	DNA
few	TRBV5-1	TRBJ2-4	-	CASSLGQVNLQYF	TGCGCCAGCAGCTTGGGGCAGGTGAACCTTCAGTACTTC
-	TRBV7-9	TRBJ2-5	-	CASHDRGQETQYF	TGTGCCAGCCATGATAGGGGACAAGAGACCCAGTACTTC
many	TRBV9	TRBJ1-4	-	CASSLTGLGYEKLFF	TGTGCCAGCAGCTTGACGGGACTCGGATATGAAAAACTGTTTTTT
-	TRBV5-1	TRBJ2-5	TRBD2	CASSLAGSGDLRGQYF	TGCGCCAGCAGCTTGGCCGGTAGCGGGGATTTAAGGGGCCAGTACTTC
few	TRBV7-6	TRBJ1-1	-	CASSSGFGHPGGTEAFF	TGTGCCAGCAGCTCGGGTTTTGGGCATCCTGGGGGTACTGAAGCTTTCTTT
-	TRBV30	TRBJ2-7	-	CAWSVTFLKQYF	TGTGCCTGGAGTGTTACTTTTTTAAAGCAGTACTTC
-	TRBV7-2	TRBJ1-2	TRBD1	CASSLGPGQGAGYGYTF	TGTGCCAGCAGCTTAGGGCCGGGACAGGGGGCTGGTTATGGCTACACCTTC
-	TRBV18	TRBJ2-1	-	CASSPGGNEQFF	TGTGCCAGCTCACCAGGCGGCAATGAGCAGTTCTTC
-	TRBV18	TRBJ1-6	-	CASSPSLSSYNSPLHF	TGTGCCAGCTCACCGTCACTGAGCTCCTATAATTCACCCCTCCACTTT
-	TRBV27	TRBJ2-3	TRBD1	CASRSGRQGNTDTQYF	TGTGCCAGCAGATCGGGGAGACAGGGTAACACAGATACGCAGTATTTT